Listed here are 30 T cell receptor beta chains from one sample, sequenced in a study of early T cells in non-severe SARS-CoV-2 infection. Each CDR3 protein gets one entry after TCRdb re-called the 5' RACE reads with MiXCR. The repertoire holds 70,000 to 85,000 distinct CDR3 sequences, with 9% to 15% as singletons. Sequences were obtained from whole blood. These receptors originate from an adult who was a healthcare worker with PCR-confirmed SARS-CoV-2 infection or an uninfected control (not recorded which).

This clonotype was counted ten times or more. This chain connects TRBV5-1 to TRBJ2-5; D may correspond to TRBD1 or TRBD2 (5 bases each). Germline CDR1 reads SGHRS; CDR2 reads YFSETQ. Trimming left V 0 bases short and J 5 bases short, with 8 bases between. This CDR3 comprises 13 residues. CDR3 protein: CASSLGGDETQYF. The CDR3 coding sequence is TGCGCCAGCAGCTTGGGAGGGGACGAGACCCAGTACTTC.

Ten or more counts support this clonotype. This rearrangement joins TRBV20-1 to TRBJ2-7; TRBD2 agrees at 10 bases. V shed 0 bases, J shed 2 bases, and the junction held 7 bases outside the gene matches. The CDR3 is 16 amino acids. CDR1 is DFQATT and CDR2 is SNEGSKA in the germline V gene (reference sequence). The DNA for the CDR3 is TGCAGTGCTAGAGATACGGCTAGCGGGAGACCCTACGAGCAGTACTTC. This encodes CSARDTASGRPYEQYF.

This clonotype turned up a few times. A read error may account for a junction end that differs from germline. The chain uses TRBV18 and TRBJ2-4; a possible D gene is TRBD1 (6 bases). This CDR3 contains 15 residues. The germline CDR1 and CDR2 sequences are KGHSH and LQKENI. CDR3 region: CASSPQGSAKNIQYF. The CDR3 nucleotides are TGTGCCAGCTCGCCACAGGGATCGGCCAAAAACATTCAGTACTTC.

This clonotype was seen ten or more times. The gene calls are TRBV5-1 and TRBJ2-5; TRBD2 matches at 8 bases. The CDR3 sequence is 15 residues long. Germline V gene lookup returns CDR1 SGHRS and CDR2 YFSETQ. After removal of 1 base from V and 5 bases from J, the junction contained 7 bases not matched to a gene. The CDR3, as DNA: TGCGCCAGCAGCTTGCGGCCGGGGGGGCCGGAGACCCAGTACTTC. It specifies CASSLRPGGPETQYF.

This chain links TRBV20-1 with TRBJ2-5, with 9 positions matching TRBD2. The CDR3 runs to 14 residues. Germline CDR1 reads DFQATT; CDR2 reads SNEGSKA (reference sequence). J gave up 4 bases and V 5 bases, and 8 bases lay outside the gene matches. The CDR3 DNA follows: TGCAGTGCTCCGCCGCGGGAGGGAGGAGAGACCCAGTACTTC. Translated, it gives CSAPPREGGETQYF.

This clonotype was recorded at least ten times. This chain joins TRBV5-1 and TRBJ1-1; D may be TRBD1 (5 bases). CDR1 SGHRS and CDR2 YFSETQ come from the germline V gene. Trimming stripped 4 bases from V and 1 base from J, with 11 bases between. CDR3 length: 14 amino acids. CDR3 in amino acids: CASSAGPTNTEAFF. The CDR3 nucleotides are TGCGCCAGCAGCGCGGGACCGACGAACACTGAAGCTTTCTTT.

In regard to this clonotype: With a much larger clone just one base away, this may be a read error. This chain joins TRBV9 and TRBJ1-1; D unresolved. Germline V lookup: CDR1 SGDLS, CDR2 YYNGEE. This CDR3 has 15 residues. The V end lost 3 bases, the J end lost 1 base, and 13 bases lay between the germline ends. CDR3 sequence reads: CASSGAHRPNTEAFF. CDR3 sequence (DNA): TGTGCCAGCAGCGGAGCCCATAGACCGAACACTGAAGCTTTCTTT.

This clonotype was counted many times. The V and J genes are TRBV2 and TRBJ1-1; D unclear. This CDR3 region has 13 residues. Germline V gene sequence: CDR1 SNHLY, CDR2 FYNNEI. V dropped 3 bases and J dropped 0 bases, with 5 bases sitting between them. This CDR3 is CASSDGVNTEAFF. CDR3 nucleotide sequence: TGTGCCAGCAGTGACGGCGTGAACACTGAAGCTTTCTTT.

The chain is built from TRBV29-1 and TRBJ2-7, with 7 bases aligning to TRBD1. V was pared by 1 base and J by 6 bases, with 6 bases of the junction left unmatched. This CDR3 has 13 amino acids. Germline V CDR1 and CDR2: SQVTM, ANQGSEA. CDR3 coding DNA: TGCAGCGTTGAAGTACAGGGGTCAGGCGAGCAGTACTTC. Amino acid sequence: CSVEVQGSGEQYF.

The table lists this clonotype with many counts. The genes are TRBV7-6 and TRBJ1-6; 10 bases map to TRBD1. The length of the CDR3 is 16 residues. From germline, CDR1 is SGHVS and CDR2 FNYEAQ. The ends lost 5 bases at V and 9 bases at J; junction bases unmatched: 10. DNA of the CDR3: TGTGCCAGCAGCCGCGGAGCGGGACAGGGGAGTTCACCCCTCCACTTT. It codes for CASSRGAGQGSSPLHF.

In its sample, this clonotype was seen many times. This chain uses TRBV7-9 with TRBJ2-4; 9 positions agree with TRBD1. The ends lost 5 bases at V and 0 bases at J; junction bases unmatched: 2. This CDR3 is built from 15 residues. Germline loops: CDR1 SEHNR, CDR2 FQNEAQ (reference sequence). As DNA, the CDR3 is TGTGCCAGCAGCCTACAGGGGGCAGCCAAAAACATTCAGTACTTC. It specifies CASSLQGAAKNIQYF.

This clonotype was counted between two and nine times. The V and J genes are TRBV2 and TRBJ2-1, with 7 bases identical to TRBD2. Germline CDR1 reads SNHLY; CDR2 reads FYNNEI. After removal of 7 bases from V and 6 bases from J, the junction contained 6 bases not matched to a gene. This CDR3 has 13 residues. CDR3 amino acids: CASKGLVINEQFF. Here the CDR3 DNA reads TGTGCCAGCAAAGGACTAGTTATCAATGAGCAGTTCTTC.

This clonotype was seen many times. The chain uses TRBV6-2 or TRBV6-3 and TRBJ1-1, with D maybe TRBD1 (5 bases). The germline CDR1 and CDR2 sequences are MNHEY and SVGEGT. V was clipped by 5 bases and J by 4 bases, with 11 bases between them. The CDR3 consists of 13 residues. The CDR3 protein is CASSLQVSTEAFF. The CDR3 DNA reads as TGTGCCAGCAGTCTACAGGTTAGCACTGAAGCTTTCTTT.

This clonotype appeared many times. The rearrangement links TRBV20-1 to TRBJ2-1, with D tentatively TRBD2 (5 bases). CDR1 is DFQATT and CDR2 is SNEGSKA in the germline V gene (reference sequence). The CDR3 totals 15 residues. V was cut by 1 base and J by 5 bases, with 15 bases left in between. CDR3 in DNA: TGCAGTGCTAGAGCCTTGGGGTGGAGGAACAATGAGCAGTTCTTC. Amino acid sequence: CSARALGWRNNEQFF.

This clonotype was seen repeatedly, ten times or more. The rearrangement joins TRBV20-1 to TRBJ2-7; 8 bases align to TRBD2. Germline V gene sequence: CDR1 DFQATT, CDR2 SNEGSKA (reference sequence). This CDR3 is 15 amino acids long. The junction had 7 bases not matched to a gene; V was cut back by 1 base and J by 2 bases. This CDR3 reads CSARATSESTYEQYF. The DNA for the CDR3 is TGCAGTGCTAGAGCGACTAGCGAGAGTACCTACGAGCAGTACTTC.

In its sample, this clonotype was seen a few times. The chain couples TRBV20-1 to TRBJ2-7; 8 nucleotides line up with TRBD1. With 6 bases clipped from V and 0 bases from J, the junction kept 7 bases outside the gene matches. CDR3 length: 14 residues. Germline V gene lookup returns CDR1 DFQATT and CDR2 SNEGSKA (reference sequence). The CDR3 sequence is CSARKDRGSYEQYF. CDR3 nucleotides: TGCAGTGCCCGGAAAGACAGGGGCTCCTACGAGCAGTACTTC.

The chain has TRBV7-2 and TRBJ2-2, with D possibly matching TRBD1 (6 bases). V was pared by 5 bases and J by 5 bases, with 21 bases between. The CDR3 sequence is 17 residues long. CDR1 and CDR2 (germline): SGHTA, FQGNSA. The CDR3 nucleotides are TGTGCCAGCAGCCTGAGACAGGTGGCCTCAAAGACCGGGGAGCTGTTTTTT. Its protein product is CASSLRQVASKTGELFF. The full variable domain, with the rest looked up from reference TRBV7-2 and TRBJ2-2, is GAGVSQSPSNKVTEKGKDVELRCDPISGHTALYWYRQSLGQGLEFLIYFQGNSAPDKSGLPSDRFSAERTGGSVSTLTIQRTQQEDSAVYLCASSLRQVASKTGELFFGEGSRLTVL.

The chain uses TRBV7-9 and TRBJ2-1; 7 nucleotides align to TRBD2. Germline V CDR1 and CDR2: SEHNR, FQNEAQ (reference sequence). The J segment lost 2 bases and the V segment lost 5 bases, leaving 3 bases of the junction unmatched. This CDR3 spans 14 amino acids. CDR3 loop: CASSQLATYNEQFF. Written as DNA, the CDR3 is TGTGCCAGCAGCCAACTAGCGACCTACAATGAGCAGTTCTTC.

At least ten counts were recorded for this clonotype. The CDR3 nucleotides read TGTGCCAGCAGCGTTAGCGGGAGGACCACAGATACGCAGTATTTT. This codes for CASSVSGRTTDTQYF. The V and J genes are TRBV9 and TRBJ2-3, with TRBD2 identical over 10 bases. The CDR3 runs to 15 residues. V was clipped by 2 bases and J by 2 bases; unmatched bases: 2. Germline CDR1 and CDR2: SGDLS and YYNGEE.

This clonotype was picked up a small number of times. The CDR3 DNA follows: TGTGCCAGCTCACCGGGACTTTTATACGAGCAGTACTTC. Protein sequence: CASSPGLLYEQYF. V usage is TRBV18 and J usage is TRBJ2-7; D perhaps matches TRBD2 (6 bases). This CDR3 is 13 amino acids long. In germline, CDR1 is KGHSH, CDR2 LQKENI. V dropped 3 bases and J dropped 4 bases, with 10 bases sitting between them.

This clonotype was detected only once. The CDR3 DNA sequence: TGTGCCACCGGAGGGGGCCCAAATAATCCCTACGAGCAGTACTTC. Translation: CATGGGPNNPYEQYF. The V gene is TRBV15, the J gene TRBJ2-7; possibly TRBD1 for D (7 bases). Germline CDR1 LNHNV, CDR2 YYDKDF (reference sequence). Trimming removed 8 bases at V and 2 bases at J, with 19 bases between. The CDR3 loop spans 15 amino acids.

On this clonotype: Being one base from a much bigger clone, this may be a read error. V is TRBV28 and J is TRBJ1-4; D possibly corresponds to TRBD1 (6 bases). Per the germline V gene, CDR1 is MDHEN and CDR2 is SYDVKM. With 5 bases removed from V and 7 bases from J, the gap between germline ends came to 17 bases. The CDR3 runs to 15 residues. CDR3 in DNA: TGTGCCAGCAGTGGAAGGGGGGGGCGCGGTGAAAAACTGTTTTTT. Amino acids: CASSGRGGRGEKLFF.

The rearrangement joins TRBV2 to TRBJ2-7; D is perhaps TRBD2 (5 bases). Germline V gene data show CDR1 as SNHLY and CDR2 as FYNNEI. The CDR3 is 15 residues long. V was cut by 6 bases and J by 2 bases, with 17 bases left in between. In nucleotides, the CDR3 is TGTGCCAGCAGGGATCGGGGTTCCGCTGCCTACGAGCAGTACTTC. Its translation is CASRDRGSAAYEQYF. Full variable domain (rest looked up from reference TRBV2 and TRBJ2-7): EPEVTQTPSHQVTQMGQEVILRCVPISNHLYFYWYRQILGQKVEFLVSFYNNEISEKSEIFDDQFSVERPDGSNFTLKIRSTKLEDSAMYFCASRDRGSAAYEQYFGPGTRLTVT.

This clonotype was seen a handful of times. The chain has TRBV30 and TRBJ1-1, with D possibly TRBD1 on 5 matching bases. The CDR3 loop spans 15 amino acids. Germline V gives CDR1 GTSNPN, CDR2 SVGIG (reference sequence). Deletions cut 3 bases from V and 0 bases from J, with 14 bases between. The CDR3: CAWSPGVAMNTEAFF. Here the CDR3 DNA reads TGTGCCTGGAGCCCGGGGGTAGCGATGAACACTGAAGCTTTCTTT.

This clonotype was found a few times. V and J are TRBV30 and TRBJ2-7, with D perhaps given as TRBD1 or TRBD2 (5 bases each). Germline V lookup: CDR1 GTSNPN, CDR2 SVGIG (reference sequence). The V end lost 8 bases, the J end lost 12 bases, and 17 bases lay between the germline ends. The CDR3 loop spans 10 amino acids. CDR3 nucleotide sequence: TGTGCCGGGGGTCCGAGCGCGGCGTACTTC. Its translation: CAGGPSAAYF.

V is TRBV5-1 and J is TRBJ2-5; D unresolved. Trimming took 9 bases from V and 1 from J, leaving 16 bases between them. The CDR3 sequence is 14 residues long. Germline V gene sequence: CDR1 SGHRS, CDR2 YFSETQ. CDR3 bases: TGCGCCACCACCCCAGGAAGTACCCAAGAGACCCAGTACTTC. Protein product: CATTPGSTQETQYF.

This clonotype occurred a few times. The chain carries TRBV24-1 and TRBJ2-2; TRBD2 might be the D (6 bases). V lost 3 bases, J lost 6 bases, and 10 bases lay in between. In germline, CDR1 is KGHDR, CDR2 SFDVKD. This CDR3 has 14 amino acids. The CDR3 loop reads CATSDSSGPGELFF. CDR3 bases: TGTGCCACCAGTGATAGTAGCGGTCCCGGGGAGCTGTTTTTT.

V gene TRBV7-6 combines with J gene TRBJ2-1, with 9 bases fitting TRBD2. Germline lookup yields CDR1 SGHVS and CDR2 FNYEAQ. This CDR3 is built from 15 residues. J was trimmed by 8 bases and V by 11 bases; bases with no gene match: 16. CDR3 residues: CARTLGAGGRDEQFF. In DNA form, the CDR3 reads TGTGCCCGCACCCTGGGGGCGGGAGGGCGTGATGAGCAGTTCTTC.

The rearrangement joins TRBV2 to TRBJ2-1; 8 bases line up with TRBD2. The V and J ends lost 6 bases and 8 bases, in that order; junction bases with no gene match: 12. The germline V gene has CDR1 SNHLY and CDR2 FYNNEI. The CDR3 loop spans 15 amino acids. CDR3 in DNA: TGTGCCAGCAGGGCCGGGGTAGCGGGACACTATGAGCAGTTCTTC. It yields the protein CASRAGVAGHYEQFF.

This clonotype was found a few times. The CDR3 protein is CATSDLAPGGSNEQFF. DNA for the CDR3: TGTGCCACCAGTGATTTGGCGCCGGGAGGATCGAATGAGCAGTTCTTC. This chain connects TRBV24-1 to TRBJ2-1, with 7 nucleotides matching TRBD2. Per germline, CDR1 KGHDR and CDR2 SFDVKD. V was clipped by 0 bases and J by 7 bases; unmatched bases: 8. The CDR3 extends over 16 amino acids.